The next 25 T cell receptor beta chains were all read from a single sample in a study of blood T cell dynamics during melanoma immunotherapy. Profiling relied on immunoSEQ multiplex PCR, and the TCRdb table lists in-frame clones only, not all of them. The table records around 20,000 clones, 85% to 90% of them present only once. The time point is: pre-treatment baseline. The sequences come from blood, collected from a patient treated with checkpoint blockade. The receptors were sampled from a human donor with melanoma.

The chain combines TRBV10-1 with TRBJ2-7; TRBD2 agrees at 7 bases. The V gene end was trimmed by 10 bases and the J gene end by 2 bases; junction bases not matched to a gene: 11. The CDR3 length is 14 residues. CDR1 WNHNN and CDR2 SYGVQD come from the germline V gene (reference sequence). In DNA, the CDR3 is TGCGCCACCCGGGGGAGGGCTTACACCTACGAGCAGTACTTC. Its protein is CATRGRAYTYEQYF.

The rearrangement uses TRBV10-3 and TRBJ2-2; TRBD2 aligns across 7 bases. The CDR3 extends over 17 amino acids. J gave up 3 bases and V 0 bases, and 7 bases lay outside the gene matches. Germline values: CDR1 ENHRY, CDR2 SYGVKD. The CDR3 DNA reads as TGTGCCATCAGTGAGTCACCAGCGGGAAAGGACACCGGGGAGCTGTTTTTT. It codes for CAISESPAGKDTGELFF.

CDR3: CATTPTANYGYTF. The CDR3 region has the DNA TGTGCCACCACTCCAACGGCGAACTATGGCTACACCTTC. V is TRBV15 and J is TRBJ1-2; D unresolved. Deletions cut 7 bases from V and 2 bases from J, with 11 bases between. The CDR3 loop spans 13 amino acids. The germline V gene encodes CDR1 LNHNV and CDR2 YYDKDF (reference sequence).

V usage is TRBV11-2 and J usage is TRBJ2-1; D is undetermined. Trimming stripped 1 base from V and 4 bases from J, with 8 bases between. The germline gives CDR1 SGHAT, CDR2 FQNNGV. CDR3 length: 14 amino acids. The CDR3 DNA sequence: TGTGCCAGCAGCTTAGGTTTCGGGTACAATGAGCAGTTCTTC. Its protein product is CASSLGFGYNEQFF. Drawing the rest from reference TRBV11-2 and TRBJ2-1, the complete variable domain is EAGVAQSPRYKIIEKRQSVAFWCNPISGHATLYWYQQILGQGPKLLIQFQNNGVVDDSQLPKDRFSAERLKGVDSTLKIQPAKLEDSAVYLCASSLGFGYNEQFFGPGTRLTVL.

The rearrangement links TRBV6-5 to TRBJ1-1; D might be TRBD1 (5 bases). The germline V gene encodes CDR1 MNHEY and CDR2 SVGAGI. Trimming left V 4 bases short and J 2 bases short, with 14 bases between. The CDR3 is 15 residues long. Here the CDR3 reads CASSSFFGANTEAFF. In DNA form, the CDR3 reads TGTGCCAGCAGTTCTTTTTTTGGGGCAAACACTGAAGCTTTCTTT.

This clone came up a few times. The rearrangement joins TRBV4-1 to TRBJ1-4; 8 bases align to TRBD1. This CDR3 is 15 amino acids long. Looked up from germline, CDR1 is MGHRA and CDR2 is YSYEKL. The V segment lost 1 base and the J segment 5 bases; nucleotides outside the gene matches: 3. For the CDR3, the DNA is TGCGCCAGCAGCCAAGGGGCAGGGGGCAATGAAAAACTGTTTTTT. Its translation: CASSQGAGGNEKLFF.

V usage is TRBV18 and J usage is TRBJ1-1, with D perhaps matching TRBD1 (6 bases). V lost 0 bases to trimming and J lost 6 bases, with 20 bases between them. This CDR3 is 17 amino acids long. Germline V CDR1 and CDR2: KGHSH, LQKENI. CDR3 nucleotide sequence: TGTGCCAGCTCACCACCGAACAGGGTGGTAAAACACTCTGAAGCTTTCTTT. Translated: CASSPPNRVVKHSEAFF.

The V call is TRBV27, the J call TRBJ1-1, with D maybe TRBD1 (6 bases). V lost 2 bases and J lost 0, with 13 bases in between. Germline V CDR1 and CDR2: MNHEY, SMNVEV (reference sequence). CDR3 length: 16 amino acids. The CDR3: CASSLRQGRVNTEAFF. The CDR3 bases are TGTGCCAGCAGTTTACGGCAGGGGCGGGTGAACACTGAAGCTTTCTTT.

V usage is TRBV5-5 and J usage is TRBJ2-7; D might be TRBD1 (5 bases). The CDR3 totals 15 residues. Germline loops: CDR1 SGHKS, CDR2 YYEKEE (reference sequence). Trimming removed 2 bases at V and 2 bases at J, with 14 bases between. In DNA, the CDR3 is TGTGCCAGCAGCTTAGGGGCAGGTTACACCTACGAGCAGTACTTC. Amino acids: CASSLGAGYTYEQYF.

The genes are TRBV5-6 and TRBJ2-5; D is unclear. The CDR3 loop spans 17 amino acids. The germline V gene encodes CDR1 SGHDT and CDR2 YYEEEE. V shed 4 bases and J shed 0 bases, with 19 bases lying between them. The CDR3 bases are TGTGCCAGCAGCCTGAATTGGAACACACGGTACCAAGAGACCCAGTACTTC. Its protein product is CASSLNWNTRYQETQYF. The full variable domain, with the rest looked up from reference TRBV5-6 and TRBJ2-5, is DAGVTQSPTHLIKTRGQQVTLRCSPKSGHDTVSWYQQALGQGPQFIFQYYEEEERQRGNFPDRFSGHQFPNYSSELNVNALLLGDSALYLCASSLNWNTRYQETQYFGPGTRLLVL.

This clone was counted once. The rearrangement joins TRBV7-9 to TRBJ1-4; no definite D call. Germline V CDR1 and CDR2: SEHNR, FQNEAQ (reference sequence). V gave up 5 bases and J gave up 4 bases, with 11 bases separating them. The CDR3 extends over 14 amino acids. The chain's CDR3 is CASSPGRYNEKLFF. The CDR3 region has the DNA TGTGCCAGCAGCCCCGGGAGATATAATGAAAAACTGTTTTTT.

The genes are TRBV19 and TRBJ2-7; possibly TRBD1 for D (5 bases). The CDR3 extends over 15 amino acids. Per the germline V gene, CDR1 is LNHDA and CDR2 is SQIVND (reference sequence). Trimming removed 6 bases from V and 3 bases from J, with 18 bases in between. The CDR3 spells CASRISDRTYYEQYF. Written as DNA, the CDR3 is TGTGCCAGTAGGATCAGCGACAGAACATACTACGAGCAGTACTTC.

This clone was observed once. The chain couples TRBV6-5 to TRBJ2-2, with 9 bases matching TRBD1. This CDR3 spans 15 amino acids. Germline CDR1 reads MNHEY; CDR2 reads SVGAGI. V lost 6 bases, J lost 6 bases, and 8 bases stayed unmatched. The CDR3 DNA reads as TGTGCCAGCAGCGTAACAGGGGGCAGGGCCGGGGAGCTGTTTTTT. Its translation is CASSVTGGRAGELFF.

The V and J genes are TRBV30 and TRBJ2-2; D unresolved. Trimming stripped 2 bases from V and 1 base from J, with 5 bases between. The length of the CDR3 is 13 residues. Germline V gene lookup returns CDR1 GTSNPN and CDR2 SVGIG (reference sequence). CDR3 sequence reads: CAWSRQNTGELFF. CDR3 nucleotide sequence: TGTGCCTGGAGTAGGCAGAACACCGGGGAGCTGTTTTTT.

V and J are TRBV9 and TRBJ1-1, with a possible D match to TRBD1 (6 bases). The CDR3 sequence is 15 residues long. CDR1 and CDR2 from the germline V gene are SGDLS and YYNGEE. V was pared by 0 bases and J by 1 base, with 10 bases between. The CDR3 protein is CASSVAQGTNTEAFF. The DNA of the CDR3 is TGTGCCAGCAGCGTAGCGCAGGGGACGAACACTGAAGCTTTCTTT. The full variable domain, with the rest looked up from reference TRBV9 and TRBJ1-1, is DSGVTQTPKHLITATGQRVTLRCSPRSGDLSVYWYQQSLDQGLQFLIQYYNGEERAKGNILERFSAQQFPDLHSELNLSSLELGDSALYFCASSVAQGTNTEAFFGQGTRLTVV.

CDR3 sequence reads: CSVEIPGSGNTIYF. In DNA, the CDR3 is TGCAGCGTTGAAATCCCAGGGTCTGGAAACACCATATATTTT. The chain links TRBV29-1 to TRBJ1-3; possibly TRBD1 for D (5 bases). The germline V gene has CDR1 SQVTM and CDR2 ANQGSEA. The V end was cut by 2 bases, the J end by 1 base, with 9 bases between. The CDR3 length is 14 residues.

The chain uses TRBV10-3 and TRBJ2-7; 7 bases align to TRBD2. This CDR3 comprises 14 residues. Germline V CDR1 and CDR2: ENHRY, SYGVKD. With V trimmed by 0 bases and J by 2 bases, 1 base remained unmatched. CDR3 region: CAISESSGPYEQYF. Here the CDR3 DNA reads TGTGCCATCAGTGAGTCTAGCGGGCCCTACGAGCAGTACTTC.

The chain couples TRBV5-1 to TRBJ2-1, with D unresolved. The germline V gene has CDR1 SGHRS and CDR2 YFSETQ. This CDR3 has 13 residues. Trimming stripped 5 bases from V and 5 bases from J, with 11 bases between. In DNA form, the CDR3 reads TGCGCCAGCAGTATGCCAGGCGACAATGAGCAGTTCTTC. Protein sequence: CASSMPGDNEQFF.

The V and J genes are TRBV5-4 and TRBJ2-5; 14 bases are a match to TRBD2. The CDR3 contains 16 residues. Germline CDR1 and CDR2: SGHNT and YYREEE (reference sequence). Trimming at V came to 4 bases and at J to 2 bases, leaving 4 bases not matched to a gene. In DNA, the CDR3 is TGTGCCAGCAGCCTCGGGACTAGCGGGGGACAAGAGACCCAGTACTTC. Its translation: CASSLGTSGGQETQYF.

V and J are TRBV7-9 and TRBJ2-1; D might be TRBD2 (5 bases). V was clipped by 1 base and J by 10 bases, with 14 bases between them. This CDR3 comprises 14 residues. CDR1 SEHNR and CDR2 FQNEAQ come from the germline V gene (reference sequence). In DNA, the CDR3 is TGTGCCAGCAGCTTAGGAGCAAAACTAGTGGAGCAGTTCTTC. Translating it yields CASSLGAKLVEQFF.

V and J are TRBV19 and TRBJ2-1; D is ambiguous. Per the germline V gene, CDR1 is LNHDA and CDR2 is SQIVND (reference sequence). V lost 0 bases, J lost 6 bases, and 12 bases lay in between. This CDR3 spans 15 amino acids. The CDR3 coding sequence is TGTGCCAGTAGTATAGATTTGGGGATCGGCAATGAGCAGTTCTTC. As protein: CASSIDLGIGNEQFF.

Here the CDR3 DNA reads TGTGCCAGCAGCTTAGCAGCAACTAATGAAAAACTGTTTTTT. It encodes CASSLAATNEKLFF. The V gene is TRBV7-6, the J gene TRBJ1-4; no clear D gene. V lost 0 bases, J lost 0 bases, and 2 bases lay in between. The V gene's germline CDR1 is SGHVS and CDR2 FNYEAQ. This CDR3 comprises 14 residues.

J is TRBJ2-3 and V is TRBV5-5, with a tentative D call TRBD2 (5 bases). Per germline, CDR1 SGHKS and CDR2 YYEKEE (reference sequence). CDR3 size: 13 residues. Trimming removed 4 bases from V and 5 bases from J, with 11 bases in between. The CDR3 DNA sequence: TGTGCCAGCAGCCTCATCGCGGGAGATACGCAGTATTTT. It yields the protein CASSLIAGDTQYF.

CDR3 nucleotides: TGTGCCAGCAGGTTCGGACAGACTGGGACTGAAGCTTTCTTT. Translation: CASRFGQTGTEAFF. The chain uses TRBV7-9 and TRBJ1-1, with a possible D match to TRBD1 (6 bases). Per germline, CDR1 SEHNR and CDR2 FQNEAQ (reference sequence). The CDR3 runs to 14 residues. The germline V and J ends were trimmed by 6 bases and 5 bases, with 16 bases remaining between them.

This rearrangement joins TRBV7-8 to TRBJ2-5, with 10 nucleotides matching TRBD1. With 7 bases clipped from V and 11 bases from J, the junction kept 19 bases outside the gene matches. The CDR3 loop spans 16 amino acids. Germline V gives CDR1 SGHVS, CDR2 FQNEAQ. CDR3 residues: CASTPRAGQGIEEQYF. CDR3 coding DNA: TGTGCCAGCACCCCCAGGGCGGGACAGGGGATAGAGGAGCAGTACTTC.